These 10 T cell receptor beta chains were all obtained from the same sample, sequenced in a study of identical twins. One entry per CDR3 protein, called by TCRdb with MiXCR from the 5' RACE reads. The sample lists 200,000 to 300,000 distinct CDR3 sequences; roughly 10% were seen once. The sample was memory T cells sorted from blood. Receptors originate from a man over 45 in good health.

This clonotype occurred a few times. The chain has TRBV20-1 and TRBJ2-3; tentative D call: TRBD1 (5 bases). In germline, CDR1 is DFQATT, CDR2 SNEGSKA (reference sequence). V lost 5 bases, J lost 2 bases, and 14 bases lay in between. This CDR3 spans 14 amino acids. The CDR3 here is CSAHGRVVTDTQYF. The CDR3 DNA is TGCAGTGCTCATGGCAGGGTTGTCACAGATACGCAGTATTTT.

This clonotype was seen a few times. The CDR3 bases are TGTGCCAGCAGCGTATTCGTGGAAGTCGGCGAAAAACTGTTTTTT. Amino acid sequence: CASSVFVEVGEKLFF. This chain links TRBV7-9 with TRBJ1-4; D remains unclear. The CDR3 runs to 15 residues. Germline values: CDR1 SEHNR, CDR2 FQNEAQ (reference sequence). V lost 5 bases, J lost 8 bases, and 18 bases lay in between. The variable domain in full, completed from reference TRBV7-9 and TRBJ1-4, reads DTGVSQNPRHKITKRGQNVTFRCDPISEHNRLYWYRQTLGQGPEFLTYFQNEAQLEKSRLLSDRFSAERPKGSFSTLEIQRTEQGDSAMYLCASSVFVEVGEKLFFGSGTQLSVL.

This clonotype was found a few times. The chain couples TRBV2 to TRBJ2-7; no definite D call. V was shortened by 0 bases and J by 0 bases, with 3 bases between the two germline ends. This CDR3 has 13 amino acids. Germline V gene sequence: CDR1 SNHLY, CDR2 FYNNEI. CDR3 protein: CASSEAYSYEQYF. The CDR3 bases are TGTGCCAGCAGTGAAGCGTACTCCTACGAGCAGTACTTC.

This clonotype has at least ten counts. The rearrangement joins TRBV6-1 to TRBJ1-5; the D is unclear. This CDR3 region has 15 residues. Germline V gives CDR1 MNHNS, CDR2 SASEGT. V dropped 4 bases and J dropped 9 bases, with 19 bases sitting between them. CDR3: CASSAPTRAARPQHF. In DNA, the CDR3 is TGTGCCAGCAGTGCCCCTACTAGGGCCGCACGGCCCCAGCATTTT.

This clonotype was found many times. Here the CDR3 DNA reads TGTGCCAGCAGCCGAGGACCCGGGACACACTACGAGCAGTACTTC. Amino acid sequence: CASSRGPGTHYEQYF. The chain is built from TRBV28 and TRBJ2-7; perhaps TRBD1 as D (6 bases). The CDR3 is 15 residues long. The germline CDR1 and CDR2 sequences are MDHEN and SYDVKM. The V gene lost 6 bases and the J gene lost 3 bases, with 18 bases spanning the gap. The full variable domain, in which reference TRBV28 and TRBJ2-7 provide the parts outside the CDR3, is DVKVTQSSRYLVKRTGEKVFLECVQDMDHENMFWYRQDPGLGLRLIYFSYDVKMKEKGDIPEGYSVSREKKERFSLILESASTNQTSMYLCASSRGPGTHYEQYFGPGTRLTVT.

This clonotype was observed many times. The CDR3 DNA reads TGCAGTGCCACGAGAACCTACAGAGATACGCAGTATTTT. Encoded protein: CSATRTYRDTQYF. The chain is built from TRBV20-1 and TRBJ2-3; no reliable D call. Germline V lookup: CDR1 DFQATT, CDR2 SNEGSKA (reference sequence). CDR3 length: 13 amino acids. Trimming removed 6 bases at V and 5 bases at J, with 15 bases between.

The V call is TRBV14, the J call TRBJ1-1, with D unclear. The germline gives CDR1 SGHDN, CDR2 FVKESK. The V end was cut by 2 bases, the J end by 7 bases, with 11 bases between. The CDR3 totals 13 residues. CDR3 nucleotides: TGTGCCAGCAGCCAATATCAGGCCCTTGAAGCTTTCTTT. Its protein product is CASSQYQALEAFF.

This clonotype was detected a few times. The genes are TRBV6-1 and TRBJ1-5, with D tentatively TRBD1 (5 bases). V lost 7 bases to trimming and J lost 4 bases, with 14 bases between them. In germline, CDR1 is MNHNS, CDR2 SASEGT. This CDR3 comprises 14 residues. The DNA of the CDR3 is TGTGCCAGCAACTCGCAGGGTTGGAATCAGCCCCAGCATTTT. It yields the protein CASNSQGWNQPQHF.

The chain uses TRBV7-8 and TRBJ2-6; no firm D call. CDR3 length: 16 amino acids. V was clipped by 2 bases and J by 0 bases, with 8 bases between them. The germline CDR1 and CDR2 sequences are SGHVS and FQNEAQ. DNA for the CDR3: TGTGCCAGCAGCTTATTCCCTAGCTCTGGGGCCAACGTCCTGACTTTC. It specifies CASSLFPSSGANVLTF.

The rearrangement uses TRBV12-3 or TRBV12-4 and TRBJ2-6; D possibly corresponds to TRBD1 (5 bases). This CDR3 region has 17 residues. Trimming stripped 3 bases from V and 0 bases from J, with 12 bases between. The CDR3 protein is CASSFHRGSSGANVLTF. In DNA form, the CDR3 reads TGTGCCAGCAGTTTTCATAGGGGATCCTCTGGGGCCAACGTCCTGACTTTC.